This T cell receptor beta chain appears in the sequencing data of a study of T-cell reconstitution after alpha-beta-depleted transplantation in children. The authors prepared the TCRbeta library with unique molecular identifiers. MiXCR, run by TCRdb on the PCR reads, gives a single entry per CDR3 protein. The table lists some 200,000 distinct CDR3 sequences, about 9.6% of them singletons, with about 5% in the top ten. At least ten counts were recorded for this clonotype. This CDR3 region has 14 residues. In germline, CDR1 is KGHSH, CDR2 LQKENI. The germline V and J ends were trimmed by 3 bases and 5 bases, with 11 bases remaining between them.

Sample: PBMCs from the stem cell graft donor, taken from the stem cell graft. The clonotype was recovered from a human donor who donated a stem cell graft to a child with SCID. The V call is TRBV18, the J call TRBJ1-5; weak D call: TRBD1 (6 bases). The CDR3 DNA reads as TGTGCCAGCTCACCGGCGGACAGATATCAGCCCCAGCATTTT. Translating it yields CASSPADRYQPQHF.